The rows below give T cell receptor beta chains drawn from one sample of a study of CD8 T cells in ankylosing spondylitis. TCRdb re-derived calls from the 5' RACE reads in MiXCR, one entry per CDR3 protein. The sample yields about 310,000 distinct CDR3 sequences, less than 25% seen once. Material for sequencing was blood, either unsorted or a sorted T cell fraction (not recorded which). The receptors were gathered from a female donor with ankylosing spondylitis or in good health (not recorded which). CDR3s include the opening cysteine and the closing phenylalanine or tryptophan. D genes are given only for firm matches. Where a row states a size, it is once, few, many or the class of an expanded clone; other rows omit it.

cdr3_aa: CASSREGAANEKLFF
cdr3_nt: TGTGCCAGCAGCAGAGAGGGGGCGGCTAATGAAAAACTGTTTTTT
d_call: TRBD1
j_call: TRBJ1-4
cdr3_length: 15
v_call: TRBV7-2
clone_size: NA

cdr3_aa: CATSDLGAPNTGELFF
cdr3_nt: TGTGCCACCAGTGATTTAGGAGCGCCGAACACCGGGGAGCTGTTTTTT
d_call: NA
j_call: TRBJ2-2
cdr3_length: 16
v_call: TRBV24-1
clone_size: once

cdr3_aa: CASRGAQPAYEQYF
cdr3_nt: TGTGCCAGCCGAGGGGCACAGCCGGCCTACGAGCAGTACTTC
d_call: NA
j_call: TRBJ2-7
cdr3_length: 14
v_call: TRBV6-2/TRBV6-3
clone_size: few

cdr3_aa: CSARDNLAGGMGGEQFF
cdr3_nt: TGCAGTGCTAGAGATAACCTAGCGGGAGGTATGGGGGGGGAGCAGTTCTTC
d_call: TRBD2
j_call: TRBJ2-1
cdr3_length: 17
v_call: TRBV20-1
clone_size: few

cdr3_aa: CASSRDVLYEQYF
cdr3_nt: TGTGCCAGCAGCCGGGACGTCCTCTACGAGCAGTACTTC
d_call: NA
j_call: TRBJ2-7
cdr3_length: 13
v_call: TRBV5-6
clone_size: few

cdr3_aa: CASSDPGGLGQPQHF
cdr3_nt: TGTGCCAGCAGTGACCCGGGAGGGTTGGGTCAGCCCCAGCATTTT
d_call: NA
j_call: TRBJ1-5
cdr3_length: 15
v_call: TRBV6-1
clone_size: NA

cdr3_aa: CASSSGPPSTLAKNIQYF
cdr3_nt: TGTGCCAGCAGTTCCGGACCACCGTCTACACTAGCCAAAAACATTCAGTACTTC
d_call: NA
j_call: TRBJ2-4
cdr3_length: 18
v_call: TRBV6-5
clone_size: few

cdr3_aa: CSVYGGFNTEAFF
cdr3_nt: TGCAGCGTTTATGGGGGTTTCAACACTGAAGCTTTCTTT
d_call: NA
j_call: TRBJ1-1
cdr3_length: 13
v_call: TRBV29-1
clone_size: many

cdr3_aa: CATQTGQAGANEQFF
cdr3_nt: TGCGCCACCCAGACAGGCCAAGCGGGAGCGAATGAGCAGTTCTTC
d_call: TRBD2
j_call: TRBJ2-1
cdr3_length: 15
v_call: TRBV5-1
clone_size: few

cdr3_aa: CASSPRDRDSYEQYF
cdr3_nt: TGTGCCAGCAGCCCCCGGGACCGCGACTCCTACGAGCAGTACTTC
d_call: NA
j_call: TRBJ2-7
cdr3_length: 15
v_call: TRBV9
clone_size: few

cdr3_aa: CASSQAVTPGVGYTF
cdr3_nt: TGTGCCAGCAGCCAAGCTGTCACTCCTGGGGTTGGCTACACCTTC
d_call: NA
j_call: TRBJ1-2
cdr3_length: 15
v_call: TRBV4-2
clone_size: NA

cdr3_aa: CAISQPGEPTF
cdr3_nt: TGTGCCATCAGTCAACCGGGGGAGCCAACCTTC
d_call: NA
j_call: TRBJ1-2
cdr3_length: 11
v_call: TRBV10-3
clone_size: NA

cdr3_aa: CASSYSTRIYGYTF
cdr3_nt: TGTGCCAGCAGTTACTCGACAAGAATTTATGGCTACACCTTC
d_call: NA
j_call: TRBJ1-2
cdr3_length: 14
v_call: TRBV6-5
clone_size: NA

cdr3_aa: CASSLRPRVWDEQFF
cdr3_nt: TGTGCCAGCAGTTTAAGGCCCAGGGTTTGGGATGAGCAGTTCTTC
d_call: NA
j_call: TRBJ2-1
cdr3_length: 15
v_call: TRBV27
clone_size: NA

cdr3_aa: CSARWGWETQYF
cdr3_nt: TGCAGTGCTAGATGGGGCTGGGAGACCCAGTACTTC
d_call: NA
j_call: TRBJ2-5
cdr3_length: 12
v_call: TRBV20-1
clone_size: many

cdr3_aa: CASSGTGGNYGYTF
cdr3_nt: TGTGCCAGCTCTGGGACAGGGGGCAACTATGGCTACACCTTC
d_call: TRBD1
j_call: TRBJ1-2
cdr3_length: 14
v_call: TRBV18
clone_size: NA

cdr3_aa: CASKRAASDTQYF
cdr3_nt: TGTGCCAGCAAGAGGGCGGCCTCGGATACGCAGTATTTT
d_call: NA
j_call: TRBJ2-3
cdr3_length: 13
v_call: TRBV12-3/TRBV12-4
clone_size: NA

cdr3_aa: CASSPTAGDTTYGYTF
cdr3_nt: TGTGCCAGCTCACCCACTGCCGGGGACACCACCTATGGCTACACCTTC
d_call: NA
j_call: TRBJ1-2
cdr3_length: 16
v_call: TRBV18
clone_size: NA

cdr3_aa: CATQGGLAGYNEQFF
cdr3_nt: TGTGCCACCCAAGGGGGACTAGCGGGATACAATGAGCAGTTCTTC
d_call: TRBD2
j_call: TRBJ2-1
cdr3_length: 15
v_call: TRBV6-2/TRBV6-3
clone_size: many

cdr3_aa: CSARDWGGGSSYEQYF
cdr3_nt: TGCAGTGCTAGAGATTGGGGCGGCGGGAGCTCCTACGAGCAGTACTTC
d_call: TRBD2
j_call: TRBJ2-7
cdr3_length: 16
v_call: TRBV20-1
clone_size: NA

cdr3_aa: CASSELVNTEAFF
cdr3_nt: TGTGCCAGCAGTGAATTGGTGAACACTGAAGCTTTCTTT
d_call: NA
j_call: TRBJ1-1
cdr3_length: 13
v_call: TRBV25-1
clone_size: many

cdr3_aa: CASTEGGLGTGYGYTF
cdr3_nt: TGTGCCAGCACGGAGGGCGGATTGGGGACAGGCTATGGCTACACCTTC
d_call: TRBD1
j_call: TRBJ1-2
cdr3_length: 16
v_call: TRBV5-5
clone_size: many

cdr3_aa: CSVEGNGRAQYF
cdr3_nt: TGCAGCGTTGAGGGAAACGGCCGGGCCCAGTACTTC
d_call: NA
j_call: TRBJ2-5
cdr3_length: 12
v_call: TRBV29-1
clone_size: many

cdr3_aa: CASSSSRGLQGGYF
cdr3_nt: TGTGCCAGCAGCTCCTCCAGGGGGTTACAGGGAGGGTACTTC
d_call: NA
j_call: TRBJ2-7
cdr3_length: 14
v_call: TRBV5-5
clone_size: NA

cdr3_aa: CSARDLRGGFTDTQYF
cdr3_nt: TGCAGTGCTAGAGATCTTAGGGGGGGATTCACAGATACGCAGTATTTT
d_call: NA
j_call: TRBJ2-3
cdr3_length: 16
v_call: TRBV20-1
clone_size: few

cdr3_aa: CSATSSGGLETQYF
cdr3_nt: TGCAGTGCTACTAGCTCCGGAGGGTTAGAGACCCAGTACTTC
d_call: NA
j_call: TRBJ2-5
cdr3_length: 14
v_call: TRBV20-1
clone_size: many

cdr3_aa: CASSWDLGSDEQFF
cdr3_nt: TGTGCCAGCAGTTGGGACCTAGGGAGCGATGAGCAGTTCTTC
d_call: NA
j_call: TRBJ2-1
cdr3_length: 14
v_call: TRBV27
clone_size: few

cdr3_aa: CSASPHRAISYEQYF
cdr3_nt: TGCAGTGCTAGTCCCCACAGGGCGATCTCCTACGAGCAGTACTTC
d_call: NA
j_call: TRBJ2-7
cdr3_length: 15
v_call: TRBV20-1
clone_size: few

cdr3_aa: CASSFRGLGISTYEQYF
cdr3_nt: TGTGCCAGCAGTTTCAGGGGGCTGGGCATCTCCACCTACGAGCAGTACTTC
d_call: TRBD1
j_call: TRBJ2-7
cdr3_length: 17
v_call: TRBV6-2/TRBV6-3
clone_size: few

cdr3_aa: CASSFSQGFVRDYTF
cdr3_nt: TGTGCCAGCAGCTTCTCACAGGGTTTTGTTCGAGACTACACCTTC
d_call: NA
j_call: TRBJ1-2
cdr3_length: 15
v_call: TRBV7-6
clone_size: many

cdr3_aa: CSATNLGKSTDTQYF
cdr3_nt: TGCAGTGCTACGAACCTGGGAAAAAGCACAGATACGCAGTATTTT
d_call: NA
j_call: TRBJ2-3
cdr3_length: 15
v_call: TRBV20-1
clone_size: many

cdr3_aa: CASSRGLWDEQYF
cdr3_nt: TGTGCCAGCAGCCGCGGGCTCTGGGACGAGCAGTACTTC
d_call: NA
j_call: TRBJ2-7
cdr3_length: 13
v_call: TRBV3-1
clone_size: NA